The 27 T cell receptor beta chains presented below share a single source sample, sequenced in a study of T cell repertoires in cytomegalovirus infection. TCRdb itself ran the reads through MiXCR, one entry per CDR3 protein. This table holds approximately 320,000 distinct CDR3 sequences, over 7.5% found once. Sample: PBMCs. These TCRs come from a human donor in good health (CMV status not recorded). Some clones in this sample may be carry-over from other donors' samples.

This clonotype came up many times. The V gene is TRBV4-3, the J gene TRBJ2-3; 8 nucleotides agree with TRBD2. The CDR3 is made up of 15 amino acids. V lost 4 bases and J lost 1; bases outside the gene matches: 4. CDR1 and CDR2 from the germline V gene are LGHNA and YSLEER. DNA for the CDR3: TGCGCCAGCAGCCGACTACTAGCGGGCACAGATACGCAGTATTTT. It codes for CASSRLLAGTDTQYF.

This clonotype has at least ten counts. The rearrangement joins TRBV7-2 to TRBJ2-1; 10 bases agree with TRBD1. V lost 2 bases and J lost 5; bases outside the gene matches: 6. CDR3 length: 16 amino acids. The germline gives CDR1 SGHTA, CDR2 FQGNSA. Written as DNA, the CDR3 is TGTGCCAGCAGCTTATCTGTAGGGACAGGGGACAATGAGCAGTTCTTC. It encodes CASSLSVGTGDNEQFF.

The table lists this clonotype with many counts. This chain connects TRBV7-6 to TRBJ1-1, with D possibly matching TRBD1 (6 bases). This CDR3 has 13 residues. Trimming cost V 2 bases and J 8 bases, with 12 bases left between them. Looked up from germline, CDR1 is SGHVS and CDR2 is FNYEAQ. Written as DNA, the CDR3 is TGTGCCAGCAGCTTATTGGACAGCCGGGAAGCTTTCTTT. This encodes CASSLLDSREAFF.

This clonotype was recorded many times. The V gene is TRBV7-9, the J gene TRBJ1-2; D is possibly TRBD1 (6 bases). CDR1 and CDR2 (germline): SEHNR, FQNEAQ (reference sequence). This CDR3 region has 16 residues. V was cut by 3 bases and J by 8 bases, with 22 bases left in between. In nucleotides, the CDR3 is TGTGCCAGCAGCTTGGCAGGGGACCTAGTTGGGGAAGGCTACACCTTC. Amino acid sequence: CASSLAGDLVGEGYTF.

The V call is TRBV15, the J call TRBJ2-3, with TRBD2 matching over 9 bases. Germline V gene lookup returns CDR1 LNHNV and CDR2 YYDKDF (reference sequence). V trimming: 10 bases; J trimming: 0 bases; junction bases outside the gene matches: 5. The CDR3 consists of 14 residues. This chain's CDR3 is CASSAGGSTDTQYF. In DNA form, the CDR3 reads TGTGCCAGCTCAGCGGGGGGTAGCACAGATACGCAGTATTTT.

This clonotype was observed at least ten times. The gene calls are TRBV19 and TRBJ2-1; D ambiguous. Germline assignment: CDR1 LNHDA and CDR2 SQIVND (reference sequence). The CDR3 covers 12 residues. V dropped 4 bases and J dropped 5 bases, with 6 bases sitting between them. The CDR3 DNA reads as TGTGCCAGTAGTAATTATAACAATGAGCAGTTCTTC. This gives the protein CASSNYNNEQFF. Based on the CDR3 plus reference TRBV19 and TRBJ2-1, the full variable domain is DGGITQSPKYLFRKEGQNVTLSCEQNLNHDAMYWYRQDPGQGLRLIYYSQIVNDFQKGDIAEGYSVSREKKESFPLTVTSAQKNPTAFYLCASSNYNNEQFFGPGTRLTVL.

The chain couples TRBV4-3 to TRBJ2-1; TRBD2 matches at 11 bases. J gave up 5 bases and V 3 bases, and 12 bases lay outside the gene matches. This CDR3 has 18 amino acids. Germline V gene data show CDR1 as LGHNA and CDR2 as YSLEER. CDR3: CASSHEGQLAGVNNEQFF. The CDR3 bases are TGCGCCAGCAGCCATGAGGGCCAACTAGCGGGGGTTAACAATGAGCAGTTCTTC.

This sequence joins TRBV7-2 and TRBJ2-6; the match to TRBD1 covers 10 bases. Looked up from germline, CDR1 is SGHTA and CDR2 is FQGNSA. Trimming removed 1 base from V and 2 bases from J; junction bases left unmatched: 2. The CDR3 is 17 amino acids. The CDR3 spells CASSLGTGGTGANVLTF. The DNA of the CDR3 is TGTGCCAGCAGCTTAGGGACAGGGGGAACTGGGGCCAACGTCCTGACTTTC.

At least ten counts were recorded for this clonotype. The chain has TRBV7-2 and TRBJ2-1, with 8 bases matching TRBD1. Germline V gene sequence: CDR1 SGHTA, CDR2 FQGNSA. This CDR3 is built from 13 residues. V was pared by 5 bases and J by 8 bases, with 5 bases of the junction left unmatched. The CDR3 DNA sequence: TGTGCCAGCAGCCTAGACAGGGGATATGAGCAGTTCTTC. Its protein product is CASSLDRGYEQFF.

This clonotype was recorded many times. This chain links TRBV7-2 with TRBJ2-7, with 9 bases that match TRBD2. Trimming took 10 bases from V and 7 from J; bases not matched to a gene: 11. Germline V CDR1 and CDR2: SGHTA, FQGNSA. The CDR3 is 13 residues long. For the CDR3, the DNA is TGTGCCACCCAGCCAGGAGCGGGGGGTGAGCAGTACTTC. It codes for CATQPGAGGEQYF.

The chain combines TRBV19 with TRBJ1-1; D is unclear. This CDR3 has 15 residues. CDR1 is LNHDA and CDR2 is SQIVND in the germline V gene (reference sequence). V was cut by 7 bases and J by 2 bases, with 17 bases left in between. Here the CDR3 DNA reads TGTGCCAGTACTGTGGTTGGAGCAAGAAACACTGAAGCTTTCTTT. Translating it yields CASTVVGARNTEAFF.

As to this clonotype: Germline and junction disagree at one end, which may indicate a read error. The chain is built from TRBV4-1 and TRBJ1-5; 8 nucleotides align to TRBD1. CDR1 MGHRA and CDR2 YSYEKL come from the germline V gene. This CDR3 is 15 amino acids long. The CDR3 is CASSSDRGENQPQHF. The DNA of the CDR3 is TGTGCCAGCAGCTCAGACAGGGGAGAGAATCAGCCCCAGCATTTT.

The sample holds a few counts of this clonotype. In DNA, the CDR3 is TGTGCCAGCAGCTTAGCGACCAGCCTCTATGGCTACACCTTC. It is translated as CASSLATSLYGYTF. This chain uses TRBV7-2 with TRBJ1-2; the D is unclear. There are 14 residues in the CDR3. Germline V gene data show CDR1 as SGHTA and CDR2 as FQGNSA. The germline V and J ends were trimmed by 0 bases and 4 bases, with 9 bases remaining between them.

This rearrangement joins TRBV6-1 to TRBJ2-2; D unresolved. This CDR3 spans 15 amino acids. Germline CDR1 reads MNHNS; CDR2 reads SASEGT. Trimming took off 5 bases at V and 1 base at J, with 11 bases between the two ends. The CDR3 nucleotides read TGTGCCAGCAGTCTATCTCACCTGAACACCGGGGAGCTGTTTTTT. Amino acids: CASSLSHLNTGELFF.

This clonotype came up many times. The chain couples TRBV20-1 to TRBJ1-1; D is unresolved. This CDR3 spans 15 amino acids. Trimming took 0 bases from V and 0 from J, leaving 11 bases between them. Germline V CDR1 and CDR2: DFQATT, SNEGSKA (reference sequence). The CDR3 sequence: CSARDRRRVNTEAFF. As DNA, the CDR3 is TGCAGTGCTAGAGATCGTCGGCGGGTGAACACTGAAGCTTTCTTT.

V usage is TRBV28 and J usage is TRBJ1-4; unclear D gene. This CDR3 has 14 residues. The germline V and J ends were trimmed by 3 bases and 5 bases, with 10 bases remaining between them. Germline V gives CDR1 MDHEN, CDR2 SYDVKM. In DNA, the CDR3 is TGTGCCAGCAGTTTGGACTCGGGAAATGAAAAACTGTTTTTT. Translated, it gives CASSLDSGNEKLFF.

This clonotype was observed at least ten times. CDR3 bases: TGCGCCAGCAGCCAAGCGGGGGACAGTCCCTATAATTCACCCCTCCACTTT. This codes for CASSQAGDSPYNSPLHF. The chain carries TRBV4-3 and TRBJ1-6, with TRBD1 identical over 7 bases. Germline loops: CDR1 LGHNA, CDR2 YSLEER. The CDR3 has 17 amino acids. The J segment lost 2 bases and the V segment lost 1 base, leaving 5 bases of the junction unmatched.

This clonotype has a handful of counts. The rearrangement uses TRBV28 and TRBJ2-2, with TRBD1 identical over 9 bases. J was trimmed by 1 base and V by 6 bases; bases with no gene match: 6. Germline CDR1 MDHEN, CDR2 SYDVKM. The CDR3 contains 16 residues. The CDR3 spells CASSFPGQGNTGELFF. In nucleotides, the CDR3 is TGTGCCAGCAGCTTTCCGGGACAGGGGAACACCGGGGAGCTGTTTTTT.

J is TRBJ2-1 and V is TRBV6-2 or TRBV6-3; a possible D gene is TRBD2 (5 bases). Germline V gene sequence: CDR1 MNHEY, CDR2 SVGEGT. This CDR3 region has 11 residues. V was trimmed by 5 bases and J by 15 bases, leaving 14 bases between them. The CDR3 DNA reads as TGTGCCAGCAGTACTAGAGGTTATGTGTTCTTC. Its protein is CASSTRGYVFF.

The chain couples TRBV19 to TRBJ2-2, with a possible D match to TRBD1 (5 bases). Trimming pared 3 bases from V and 4 bases from J, leaving 12 bases between. CDR1 and CDR2 (germline): LNHDA, SQIVND (reference sequence). This CDR3 comprises 15 residues. In DNA, the CDR3 is TGTGCCAGTAGTATCGTCAGGGCTGCCACCGGGGAGCTGTTTTTT. Encoded protein: CASSIVRAATGELFF.

There are a few counts of this clonotype. The gene calls are TRBV19 and TRBJ2-1, with 10 positions matching TRBD2. V was clipped by 9 bases and J by 9 bases; unmatched bases: 11. The CDR3 length is 14 residues. CDR1 LNHDA and CDR2 SQIVND come from the germline V gene (reference sequence). CDR3 loop: CASKSGRAGGEQFF. The CDR3 nucleotides are TGTGCCAGCAAAAGCGGGAGGGCTGGCGGTGAGCAGTTCTTC. The full variable domain, with the rest looked up from reference TRBV19 and TRBJ2-1, is DGGITQSPKYLFRKEGQNVTLSCEQNLNHDAMYWYRQDPGQGLRLIYYSQIVNDFQKGDIAEGYSVSREKKESFPLTVTSAQKNPTAFYLCASKSGRAGGEQFFGPGTRLTVL.

The sample holds many counts of this clonotype. The chain employs TRBV28 and TRBJ1-5, with D uncertain. Trimming pared 6 bases from V and 5 bases from J, leaving 14 bases between. Germline lookup yields CDR1 MDHEN and CDR2 SYDVKM. The CDR3 covers 14 residues. Here the CDR3 reads CASRRELTDQPQHF. DNA for the CDR3: TGTGCCAGCAGAAGGGAGCTAACAGATCAGCCCCAGCATTTT. The full variable domain, with the rest looked up from reference TRBV28 and TRBJ1-5, is DVKVTQSSRYLVKRTGEKVFLECVQDMDHENMFWYRQDPGLGLRLIYFSYDVKMKEKGDIPEGYSVSREKKERFSLILESASTNQTSMYLCASRRELTDQPQHFGDGTRLSIL.

This clonotype was seen many times. The chain combines TRBV7-6 with TRBJ2-1, with 7 bases aligning to TRBD1. J lost 2 bases, V lost 4 bases, and 5 bases had no gene match. Germline CDR1 reads SGHVS; CDR2 reads FNYEAQ. The CDR3 length is 15 residues. The CDR3 nucleotides read TGTGCCAGCAGCTCCGTGGGACAGACCTACAATGAGCAGTTCTTC. This encodes CASSSVGQTYNEQFF.

This chain uses TRBV5-4 with TRBJ1-2; TRBD1 aligns across 7 bases. The CDR3 is made up of 16 amino acids. Germline-derived CDR1 and CDR2 are SGHNT and YYREEE (reference sequence). V was clipped by 3 bases and J by 2 bases; unmatched bases: 10. CDR3 protein: CASSSRQGGGNYGYTF. CDR3 nucleotide sequence: TGTGCCAGCAGCTCTCGACAGGGAGGGGGGAACTATGGCTACACCTTC.

This clonotype appeared a few times. The genes are TRBV20-1 and TRBJ1-2; no clear D. CDR1 and CDR2 from the germline V gene are DFQATT and SNEGSKA (reference sequence). The CDR3 contains 13 residues. Trimming removed 0 bases at V and 4 bases at J, with 9 bases between. The CDR3 sequence: CSARDPRGYGYTF. The CDR3 nucleotides read TGCAGTGCTAGAGACCCGCGGGGCTATGGCTACACCTTC.

The chain uses TRBV6-2 or TRBV6-3 and TRBJ2-7; 9 nucleotides agree with TRBD2. Trimming took 7 bases from V and 3 from J; bases not matched to a gene: 7. Germline-derived CDR1 and CDR2 are MNHEY and SVGEGT. The CDR3 spans 14 residues. The CDR3 nucleotides read TGTGCCAGCACCGATAGCGGGAGTAGCTACGAGCAGTACTTC. It yields the protein CASTDSGSSYEQYF.

This clonotype was detected only a few times. The chain has TRBV6-8 and TRBJ2-3; 10 positions agree with TRBD2. The J segment lost 4 bases and the V segment lost 5 bases, leaving 12 bases of the junction unmatched. Germline V lookup: CDR1 MNHGY, CDR2 SAAAGT. This CDR3 region has 17 residues. CDR3 in amino acids: CASSTRGAGGPADTQYF. Here the CDR3 DNA reads TGTGCCAGCAGTACCCGCGGAGCGGGAGGGCCGGCAGATACGCAGTATTTT.